The 2 T cell receptor beta chains reported below all come from one sample, sequenced in a study of T cells after yellow fever vaccination. TCRdb ran MiXCR on the 5' RACE reads and lists one entry per CDR3 protein. In the table there are roughly 310,000 distinct CDR3 sequences, around 3.6% of which are singletons. Material: PBMCs, obtained on the day of the yellow fever booster vaccination. Source of these receptors: a man aged 18 to 29 who received the YFV17D yellow fever vaccine.

The CDR3 sequence is CASSPPPGDNEQFF. In nucleotides, the CDR3 is TGTGCCAGCTCCCCTCCCCCGGGGGACAATGAGCAGTTCTTC. This sequence joins TRBV18 and TRBJ2-1; D may be TRBD2 (6 bases). The CDR3 spans 14 residues. Germline lookup yields CDR1 KGHSH and CDR2 LQKENI. With 6 bases removed from V and 5 bases from J, the gap between germline ends came to 14 bases.

J is TRBJ2-1 and V is TRBV18; unclear D gene. The germline gives CDR1 KGHSH, CDR2 LQKENI. This CDR3 comprises 11 residues. Deletions cut 10 bases from V and 8 bases from J, with 12 bases between. The CDR3 loop is CATKSEYEQFF. CDR3 nucleotides: TGTGCCACCAAGAGCGAATATGAGCAGTTCTTC.